This record covers a single TCR beta chain. Antigen specificity is unknown. The ends lost 6 bases at V and 7 bases at J; junction bases unmatched: 11. The CDR3 sequence is 14 residues long. Germline V gene data show CDR1 as SGHVS and CDR2 as FQNEAQ. The protocol was immunoSEQ multiplex PCR, while the TCRdb copy is restricted to in-frame clones and leaves out a portion. The table has just over 2,000,000 clones, about 95% seen once; the top ten hold 0.1% to 0.15%. The data derive from a study of shared clonotypes between healthy human individuals. Points from the study as a whole: A handful of donors showed sharing of around 5% of naive CD4 clonotypes.

The chain recombines TRBV7-8 with TRBJ2-5; the match to TRBD2 covers 7 bases. This clonotype was sampled from a man aged 18 to 35 in good health. Sequencing was performed on naive CD4+ T cells sorted from blood. Subset defined: CD45RA+ positively selected. CDR3 amino acids: CASSQAGPSGTQYF. DNA of the CDR3: TGTGCCAGCAGTCAAGCGGGGCCATCAGGGACCCAGTACTTC.